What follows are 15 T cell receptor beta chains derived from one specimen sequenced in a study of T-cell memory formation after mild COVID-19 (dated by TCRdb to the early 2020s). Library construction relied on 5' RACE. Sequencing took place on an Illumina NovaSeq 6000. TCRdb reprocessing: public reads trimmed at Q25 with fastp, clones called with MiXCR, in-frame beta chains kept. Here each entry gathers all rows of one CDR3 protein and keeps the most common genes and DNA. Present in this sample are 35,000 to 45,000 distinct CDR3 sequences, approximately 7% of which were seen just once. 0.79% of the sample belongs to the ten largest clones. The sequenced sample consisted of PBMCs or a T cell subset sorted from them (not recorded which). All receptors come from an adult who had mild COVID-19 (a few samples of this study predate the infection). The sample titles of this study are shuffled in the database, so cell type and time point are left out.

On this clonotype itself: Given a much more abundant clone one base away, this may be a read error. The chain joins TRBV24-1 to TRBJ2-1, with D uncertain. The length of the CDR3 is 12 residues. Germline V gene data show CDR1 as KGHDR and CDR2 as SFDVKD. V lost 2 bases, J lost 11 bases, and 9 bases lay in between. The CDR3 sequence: CATSDSPGKQFF. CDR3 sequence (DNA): TGTGCCACCAGTGATTCGCCCGGAAAGCAGTTCTTC.

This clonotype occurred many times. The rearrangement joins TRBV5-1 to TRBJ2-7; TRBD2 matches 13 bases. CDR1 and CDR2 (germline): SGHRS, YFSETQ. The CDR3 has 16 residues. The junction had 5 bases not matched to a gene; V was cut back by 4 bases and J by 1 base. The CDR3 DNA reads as TGCGCCAGCAGCCCAAGACTAGCGGGGGGATCCTACGAGCAGTACTTC. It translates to CASSPRLAGGSYEQYF.

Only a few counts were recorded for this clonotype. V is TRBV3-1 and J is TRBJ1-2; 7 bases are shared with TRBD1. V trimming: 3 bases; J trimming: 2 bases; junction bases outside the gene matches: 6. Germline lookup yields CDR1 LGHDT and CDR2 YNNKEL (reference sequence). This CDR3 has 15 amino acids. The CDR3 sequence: CASSHPGGGNYGYTF. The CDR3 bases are TGTGCCAGCAGCCACCCAGGAGGGGGCAACTATGGCTACACCTTC.

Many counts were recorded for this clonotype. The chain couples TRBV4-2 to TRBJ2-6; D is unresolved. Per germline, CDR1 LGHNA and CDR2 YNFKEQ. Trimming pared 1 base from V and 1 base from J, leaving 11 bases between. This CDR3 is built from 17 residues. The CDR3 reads CASSQGPTRSGANVLTF. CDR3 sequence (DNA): TGTGCCAGCAGCCAAGGCCCTACTCGGTCTGGGGCCAACGTCCTGACTTTC.

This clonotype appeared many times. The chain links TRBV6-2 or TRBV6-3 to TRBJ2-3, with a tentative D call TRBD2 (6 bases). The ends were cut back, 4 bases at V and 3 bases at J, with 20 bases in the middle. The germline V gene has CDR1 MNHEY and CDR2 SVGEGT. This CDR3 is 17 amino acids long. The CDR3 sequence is CASSLTSSTRYTDTQYF. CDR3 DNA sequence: TGTGCCAGCAGTTTAACTAGCTCGACTAGATATACAGATACGCAGTATTTT.

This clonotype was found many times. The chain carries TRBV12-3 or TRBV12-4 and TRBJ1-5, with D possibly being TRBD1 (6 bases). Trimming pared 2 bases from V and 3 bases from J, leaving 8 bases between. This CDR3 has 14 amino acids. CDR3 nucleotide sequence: TGTGCCAGCAGTTTACAGGGGCTCAATCAGCCCCAGCATTTT. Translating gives CASSLQGLNQPQHF.

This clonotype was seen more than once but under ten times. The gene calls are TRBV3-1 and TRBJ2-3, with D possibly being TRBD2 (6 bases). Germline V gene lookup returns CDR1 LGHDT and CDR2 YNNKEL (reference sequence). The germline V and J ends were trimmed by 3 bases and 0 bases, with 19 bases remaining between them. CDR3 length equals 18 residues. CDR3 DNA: TGTGCCAGCAGCCAGGGGCAGCCTGGCGGGACTAGCACAGATACGCAGTATTTT. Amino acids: CASSQGQPGGTSTDTQYF.

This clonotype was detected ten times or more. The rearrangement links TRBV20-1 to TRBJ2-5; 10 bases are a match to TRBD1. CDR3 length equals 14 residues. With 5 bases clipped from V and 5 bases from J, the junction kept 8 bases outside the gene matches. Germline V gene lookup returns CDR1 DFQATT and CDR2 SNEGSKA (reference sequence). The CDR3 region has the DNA TGCAGTGCTGTGAGGGACAGGGGTTGGGAGACCCAGTACTTC. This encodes CSAVRDRGWETQYF.

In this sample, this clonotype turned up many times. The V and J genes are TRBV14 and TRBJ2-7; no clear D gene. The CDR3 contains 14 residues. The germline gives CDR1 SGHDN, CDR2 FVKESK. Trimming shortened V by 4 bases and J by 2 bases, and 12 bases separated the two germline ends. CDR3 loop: CASSLYLVPYEQYF. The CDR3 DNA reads TGTGCCAGCAGCCTGTATCTGGTTCCCTACGAGCAGTACTTC.

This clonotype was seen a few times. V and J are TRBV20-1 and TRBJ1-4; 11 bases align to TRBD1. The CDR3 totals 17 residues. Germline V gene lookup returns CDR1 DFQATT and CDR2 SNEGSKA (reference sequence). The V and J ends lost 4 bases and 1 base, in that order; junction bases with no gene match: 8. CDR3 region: CSATAGTGGVTNEKLFF. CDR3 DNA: TGCAGTGCTACGGCCGGGACAGGGGGAGTAACTAATGAAAAACTGTTTTTT.

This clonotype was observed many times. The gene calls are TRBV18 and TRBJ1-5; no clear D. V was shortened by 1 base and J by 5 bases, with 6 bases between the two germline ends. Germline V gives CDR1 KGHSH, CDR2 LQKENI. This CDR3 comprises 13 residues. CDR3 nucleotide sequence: TGTGCCAGCTCACCACAGGCTGATCAGCCCCAGCATTTT. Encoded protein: CASSPQADQPQHF.

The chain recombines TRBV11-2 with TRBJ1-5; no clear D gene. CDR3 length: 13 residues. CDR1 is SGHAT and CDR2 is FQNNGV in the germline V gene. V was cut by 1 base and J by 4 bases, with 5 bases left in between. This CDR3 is CASSLGVNQPQHF. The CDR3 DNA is TGTGCCAGCAGCTTAGGGGTTAATCAGCCCCAGCATTTT.

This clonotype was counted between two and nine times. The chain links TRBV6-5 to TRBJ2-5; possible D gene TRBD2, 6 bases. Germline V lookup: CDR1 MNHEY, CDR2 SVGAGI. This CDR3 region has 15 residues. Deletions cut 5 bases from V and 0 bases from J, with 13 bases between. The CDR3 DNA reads TGTGCCAGCAGTCGGGGACGGGGGTACCAAGAGACCCAGTACTTC. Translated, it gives CASSRGRGYQETQYF.

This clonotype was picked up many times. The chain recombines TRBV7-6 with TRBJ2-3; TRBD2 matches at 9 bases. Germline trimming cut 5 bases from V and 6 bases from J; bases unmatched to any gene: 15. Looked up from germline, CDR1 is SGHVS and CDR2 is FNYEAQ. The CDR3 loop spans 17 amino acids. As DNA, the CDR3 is TGTGCCAGCAGCAAAAGCTTTAGCGGGAGAGGGGCGGATACGCAGTATTTT. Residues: CASSKSFSGRGADTQYF.

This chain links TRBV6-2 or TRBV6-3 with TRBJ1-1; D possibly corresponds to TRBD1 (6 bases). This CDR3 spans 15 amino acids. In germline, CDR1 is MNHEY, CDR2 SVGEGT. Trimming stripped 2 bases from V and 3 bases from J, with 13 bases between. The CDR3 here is CASSYGGPSYTEAFF. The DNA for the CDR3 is TGTGCCAGCAGTTACGGGGGCCCTAGCTACACTGAAGCTTTCTTT.